The 22 T cell receptor beta chains presented below share a single source sample, sequenced in a study of T cell changes during pregnancy in multiple sclerosis. The repertoire was sequenced with immunoSEQ multiplex PCR; TCRdb's copy has only in-frame clones and lacks some. The sample yields around 25,000 clones, roughly 86% seen once. Sequenced material: CD8+ T cells from peripheral blood mononuclear cells, taken in the second trimester of pregnancy. These receptors were collected from a female donor with multiple sclerosis, enrolled in a pregnancy study.

The V gene is TRBV19, the J gene TRBJ1-1; perhaps TRBD1 as D (6 bases). The germline CDR1 and CDR2 sequences are LNHDA and SQIVND (reference sequence). V was clipped by 4 bases and J by 1 base, with 16 bases between them. The CDR3 has 16 residues. The CDR3 DNA sequence: TGTGCCAGTAGTAGGGGGCTCTCGAATTCGAACACTGAAGCTTTCTTT. Translating gives CASSRGLSNSNTEAFF.

This chain connects TRBV18 to TRBJ2-1; 12 bases agree with TRBD2. CDR1 is KGHSH, CDR2 LQKENI, per germline. V dropped 6 bases and J dropped 3; count of bases not matched to a gene: 6. The CDR3 is made up of 16 amino acids. CDR3 nucleotide sequence: TGTGCCAGCTCTCCCCTAGCGGGGGGGTACTACAATGAGCAGTTCTTC. Its translation: CASSPLAGGYYNEQFF.

The chain uses TRBV21-1 and TRBJ1-4; TRBD1 was called by the table and not checked on the DNA. TRBV21-1 is a listed pseudogene. CDR3 length: 18 residues. The CDR3 sequence is CASSEPYHVRGTNEKLFF. The CDR3 region has the DNA TGTGCCAGCAGCGAACCCTACCATGTTAGGGGGACTAATGAAAAACTGTTTTTT.

This chain links TRBV29-1 with TRBJ1-2; D gene unclear. Trimming cost V 5 bases and J 2 bases, with 12 bases left between them. CDR3 length: 13 amino acids. Looked up from germline, CDR1 is SQVTM and CDR2 is ANQGSEA. The CDR3 sequence is CSVLTESNYGYTF. CDR3 coding DNA: TGCAGCGTTCTCACAGAATCAAACTATGGCTACACCTTC.

The chain has TRBV27 and TRBJ1-2; D remains unclear. Germline V gives CDR1 MNHEY, CDR2 SMNVEV (reference sequence). The germline V and J ends were trimmed by 2 bases and 6 bases, with 13 bases remaining between them. The CDR3 extends over 14 amino acids. This CDR3 is CASSLRGAVNGYTF. The DNA for the CDR3 is TGTGCCAGCAGTTTACGGGGTGCTGTGAATGGCTACACCTTC.

The J gene is TRBJ1-3, the V gene TRBV9; D may be TRBD1 (5 bases). The CDR3 is 15 residues long. Germline CDR1 and CDR2: SGDLS and YYNGEE. Trimming left V 0 bases short and J 0 bases short, with 7 bases between. CDR3: CASSVGGSSGNTIYF. CDR3 DNA: TGTGCCAGCAGCGTAGGGGGCAGCTCTGGAAACACCATATATTTT.

The CDR3 is CASSQDPGTGRTDTQYF. The DNA of the CDR3 is TGCGCCAGCAGCCAAGATCCCGGGACAGGGAGGACAGATACGCAGTATTTT. The chain recombines TRBV4-3 with TRBJ2-3; 9 nucleotides align to TRBD1. Germline V gene data show CDR1 as LGHNA and CDR2 as YSLEER. CDR3 length: 17 amino acids. With V trimmed by 0 bases and J by 3 bases, 7 bases remained unmatched.

This sequence joins TRBV7-9 and TRBJ2-5; 10 bases agree with TRBD2. The J segment lost 2 bases and the V segment lost 5 bases, leaving 5 bases of the junction unmatched. CDR1 SEHNR and CDR2 FQNEAQ come from the germline V gene (reference sequence). CDR3 length: 15 residues. The DNA for the CDR3 is TGTGCCAGCAGCCCAACTAGCGGGGAACAAGAGACCCAGTACTTC. It encodes CASSPTSGEQETQYF.

The chain links TRBV5-6 to TRBJ2-7; 9 bases fit TRBD2. The germline CDR1 and CDR2 sequences are SGHDT and YYEEEE. V was pared by 4 bases and J by 3 bases, with 2 bases of the junction left unmatched. The CDR3 totals 13 residues. CDR3 coding DNA: TGTGCCAGCAGCAAACTAGCGGGCTACGAGCAGTACTTC. Translated: CASSKLAGYEQYF.

This chain links TRBV5-6 with TRBJ1-1, with D possibly TRBD1 on 5 matching bases. CDR1 is SGHDT, CDR2 YYEEEE, per germline. The CDR3 runs 16 residues. V was cut by 5 bases and J by 0 bases, with 17 bases left in between. The DNA of the CDR3 is TGTGCCAGCAGGCCCCGCAGACAGACGTTGAACACTGAAGCTTTCTTT. Protein: CASRPRRQTLNTEAFF.

V is TRBV25-1 and J is TRBJ1-1; perhaps TRBD1 as D (5 bases). Trimming pared 0 bases from V and 9 bases from J, leaving 8 bases between. CDR3 length: 12 amino acids. Germline CDR1 is MGHDK and CDR2 is SYGVNS. CDR3 region: CASSEYDSKAFF. The CDR3 DNA reads as TGTGCCAGCAGTGAATACGACAGTAAAGCTTTCTTT.

J is TRBJ2-5 and V is TRBV2, with 12 bases aligning to TRBD2. The CDR3 sequence is 18 residues long. The V segment lost 4 bases and the J segment 0 bases; nucleotides outside the gene matches: 9. The germline CDR1 and CDR2 sequences are SNHLY and FYNNEI. CDR3 sequence (DNA): TGTGCCAGCAGTGGACTAGCGGGGGAATTTTTGTACCAAGAGACCCAGTACTTC. Its translation is CASSGLAGEFLYQETQYF. The whole variable domain, remainder taken from reference TRBV2 and TRBJ2-5, is EPEVTQTPSHQVTQMGQEVILRCVPISNHLYFYWYRQILGQKVEFLVSFYNNEISEKSEIFDDQFSVERPDGSNFTLKIRSTKLEDSAMYFCASSGLAGEFLYQETQYFGPGTRLLVL.

The chain has TRBV2 and TRBJ1-4, with 8 bases identical to TRBD1. Germline CDR1 and CDR2: SNHLY and FYNNEI. The CDR3 sequence is 19 residues long. The V segment lost 4 bases and the J segment 5 bases; nucleotides outside the gene matches: 18. The CDR3 here is CASSVRGGIWTGKNEKLFF. Written as DNA, the CDR3 is TGTGCCAGCAGTGTCCGCGGTGGAATTTGGACAGGGAAGAATGAAAAACTGTTTTTT.

The rearrangement joins TRBV10-3 to TRBJ1-1; 11 bases line up with TRBD1. Germline V CDR1 and CDR2: ENHRY, SYGVKD. This CDR3 comprises 14 residues. J gave up 8 bases and V 5 bases, and 7 bases lay outside the gene matches. CDR3 region: CAISYSDRGLEAFF. CDR3 DNA sequence: TGTGCCATCAGTTACTCGGACAGGGGGCTGGAAGCTTTCTTT.

The rearrangement uses TRBV10-2 and TRBJ2-3; 10 bases fit TRBD2. The CDR3 length is 15 residues. Germline CDR1 reads WSHSY; CDR2 reads SAAADI. V lost 6 bases to trimming and J lost 2 bases; unmatched junction nucleotides: 5. CDR3 protein: CASSEAGGLTDTQYF. The CDR3 nucleotides read TGCGCCAGCAGCGAAGCGGGGGGGCTCACAGATACGCAGTATTTT.

The chain is built from TRBV7-9 and TRBJ2-7, with 9 bases lining up with TRBD1. Losses at the gene ends were 5 bases for V and 0 bases for J; bases not matched to a gene: 2. CDR3 size: 14 residues. Germline V gene lookup returns CDR1 SEHNR and CDR2 FQNEAQ (reference sequence). CDR3 sequence reads: CASSRQGVSYEQYF. The CDR3 DNA reads as TGTGCCAGCAGCCGACAGGGGGTCTCCTACGAGCAGTACTTC.

The V and J genes are TRBV6-5 and TRBJ2-7; 10 positions match TRBD1. The CDR3 runs 15 residues. V lost 0 bases and J lost 4; bases outside the gene matches: 3. Germline V gene sequence: CDR1 MNHEY, CDR2 SVGAGI. The CDR3 DNA follows: TGTGCCAGCAGTTACTCGACAGGGGGCATGTACGAGCAGTACTTC. It specifies CASSYSTGGMYEQYF.

This clone is a singleton in its sample. The rearrangement uses TRBV30 and TRBJ2-1; D call uncertain. Germline CDR1 GTSNPN, CDR2 SVGIG (reference sequence). V lost 5 bases and J lost 7, with 15 bases in between. This CDR3 spans 13 amino acids. CDR3 coding DNA: TGTGCCTGGGATCTGGGCCAAAGGAATGAGCAGTTCTTC. The encoded protein is CAWDLGQRNEQFF. The entire variable domain, with the rest obtained from reference TRBV30 and TRBJ2-1, is as follows: SQTIHQWPATLVQPVGSPLSLECTVEGTSNPNLYWYRQAAGRGLQLLFYSVGIGQISSEVPQNLSASRPQDRQFILSSKKLLLSDSGFYLCAWDLGQRNEQFFGPGTRLTVL.

This chain connects TRBV5-5 to TRBJ1-1, with D uncertain. Trimming took off 4 bases at V and 3 bases at J, with 13 bases between the two ends. There are 14 residues in the CDR3. CDR1 and CDR2 (germline): SGHKS, YYEKEE (reference sequence). CDR3 in amino acids: CASSASPGDTEAFF. In DNA, the CDR3 is TGTGCCAGCAGCGCCTCACCGGGTGACACTGAAGCTTTCTTT.

CDR3 loop: CASSQAGGAYNEQFF. The CDR3 nucleotides are TGCGCCAGCAGCCAAGCGGGGGGAGCCTACAATGAGCAGTTCTTC. The V call is TRBV4-1, the J call TRBJ2-1; 7 bases map to TRBD2. The CDR3 consists of 15 residues. With 1 base clipped from V and 2 bases from J, the junction kept 2 bases outside the gene matches. Looked up from germline, CDR1 is MGHRA and CDR2 is YSYEKL.

The chain couples TRBV6-1 to TRBJ1-1, with D perhaps TRBD1 (5 bases). Trimming left V 0 bases short and J 1 base short, with 9 bases between. Germline V CDR1 and CDR2: MNHNS, SASEGT. The CDR3 is 15 amino acids. The CDR3 DNA sequence: TGTGCCAGCAGTGAAGCGGGGGGTAAGAACACTGAAGCTTTCTTT. Translated: CASSEAGGKNTEAFF.

This chain joins TRBV4-1 and TRBJ2-5, with 7 bases that match TRBD2. The CDR3 contains 12 residues. V lost 5 bases, J lost 5 bases, and 2 bases stayed unmatched. Germline V gene data show CDR1 as MGHRA and CDR2 as YSYEKL. The CDR3 region has the DNA TGCGCCAGCAGCGGGGGGGGTGAGACCCAGTACTTC. This encodes CASSGGGETQYF.